This T cell receptor beta chain was sequenced for a study of prognosis after radiotherapy for stage I lung cancer. In the study overall: Stage I non-small cell lung cancer patients were enrolled between early 2018 and January 2019. Squamous cell carcinoma tumors occurred in 6 to 8 patients, adenocarcinoma in about a dozen. Radiotherapy used SBRT, divided into 3 to 5 fractions and reaching a biologically effective dose of at least 100 Gy.

Genomic DNA provided the template from which TCR beta CDR3 was amplified by two-round multiplex PCR. Used in first-round PCR were primers specific to each TRBV and TRBJ gene. TCRdb analysed the multiplex PCR reads with MiXCR anew, one entry per CDR3 protein. The sample consists of nearly 35,000 distinct CDR3 sequences, around a third of them appearing once. Study-level points and caveats: Reports indicated that TRBV and TRBJ gene usage differed between patients with and without metastases, including differences in nine V and two J genes after SBRT.

This clonotype was found many times. Its antigen is unidentified. The junction differs from germline at one of its ends, possibly a read error. The TCR comes from a donor over 45 with non-small cell lung cancer. The specimen was PBMCs, collected before or after stereotactic body radiation therapy (not recorded which).

The CDR3 is CASSLRQTSEAFF. CDR3 DNA sequence: TGCGCCAGCAGCTTGCGGCAGACCTCTGAGGCTTTCTTT. The V call is TRBV5-1, the J call TRBJ1-1; D not certain. CDR1 SGHRS and CDR2 YFSETQ come from the germline V gene. The CDR3 runs to 13 residues.